Presented here are 10 T cell receptor beta chains from one specimen sequenced in a study of control samples from healthy donors and cancer patients. The data were produced by immunoSEQ multiplex PCR, yet TCRdb's version contains in-frame clones alone and is incomplete. The sample contains around 230,000 clones, about 95% of which appear only once. The sequenced sample was blood. All receptors derive from a man aged 50-60 years in good health.

The V call is TRBV6-5, the J call TRBJ2-5, with 7 nucleotides matching TRBD1. The CDR3 totals 13 residues. From germline, CDR1 is MNHEY and CDR2 SVGAGI. After removal of 5 bases from V and 5 bases from J, the junction contained 5 bases not matched to a gene. The CDR3 protein is CASSTGVAETQYF. For the CDR3, the DNA is TGTGCCAGCAGTACAGGGGTGGCGGAGACCCAGTACTTC.

The V and J genes are TRBV6-5 and TRBJ2-5; the match to TRBD1 covers 10 bases. The CDR3 consists of 14 residues. The ends lost 6 bases at V and 6 bases at J; junction bases unmatched: 7. CDR1 and CDR2 (germline): MNHEY, SVGAGI. The CDR3 region is CASSPTGGAQTQYF. For the CDR3, the DNA is TGTGCCAGCAGCCCGACAGGGGGCGCACAGACCCAGTACTTC.

V gene TRBV5-1 combines with J gene TRBJ1-1, with 7 bases aligning to TRBD1. The CDR3 contains 14 residues. V lost 0 bases, J lost 3 bases, and 2 bases stayed unmatched. Germline CDR1 and CDR2: SGHRS and YFSETQ. The CDR3 region is CASSLGRGDTEAFF. Here the CDR3 DNA reads TGCGCCAGCAGCTTGGGCAGGGGGGACACTGAAGCTTTCTTT.

The V call is TRBV19, the J call TRBJ2-7; D gene unclear. Per germline, CDR1 LNHDA and CDR2 SQIVND (reference sequence). The V end lost 0 bases, the J end lost 2 bases, and 11 bases lay between the germline ends. The CDR3 is 15 amino acids. The CDR3 DNA is TGTGCCAGTAGTATAGAAAACAGTCTTACCTACGAGCAGTACTTC. Protein product: CASSIENSLTYEQYF.

CDR3 in amino acids: CASSHAGTGAGASYTF. In DNA form, the CDR3 reads TGCGCCAGCAGCCACGCCGGGACAGGCGCCGGGGCTAGCTACACCTTC. V usage is TRBV4-3 and J usage is TRBJ1-2; the match to TRBD1 covers 8 bases. CDR1 and CDR2 (germline): LGHNA, YSLEER. The CDR3 is 16 residues long. V shed 3 bases and J 9 bases; nucleotides not matched to a gene: 15.

The J gene is TRBJ1-1, the V gene TRBV5-4, with D unclear. The CDR3 spans 13 residues. Between the trimmed V and J ends, which lost 0 bases and 7 bases, there was a span of 10 bases. Germline CDR1 reads SGHNT; CDR2 reads YYREEE (reference sequence). This CDR3 reads CASSLAAKDEAFF. The CDR3 DNA is TGTGCCAGCAGCTTGGCCGCCAAAGATGAAGCTTTCTTT.

The chain carries TRBV7-2 and TRBJ1-3; D call uncertain. Trimming stripped 5 bases from V and 0 bases from J, with 11 bases between. The CDR3 extends over 15 amino acids. Germline V CDR1 and CDR2: SGHTA, FQGNSA. The CDR3 loop reads CASSPRRSSGNTIYF. CDR3 in DNA: TGTGCCAGCAGCCCTAGACGGAGCTCTGGAAACACCATATATTTT.

This clone was detected once. The chain couples TRBV4-1 to TRBJ1-2, with D possibly being TRBD1 (6 bases). This CDR3 is built from 17 residues. From germline, CDR1 is MGHRA and CDR2 YSYEKL. V was shortened by 0 bases and J by 5 bases, with 19 bases between the two germline ends. The CDR3 coding sequence is TGCGCCAGCAGCCAAGAAGGGGGAGGAGCCCTAAAATATGGCTACACCTTC. As protein: CASSQEGGGALKYGYTF.

This sequence joins TRBV4-1 and TRBJ1-5; 7 nucleotides agree with TRBD1. The CDR3 length is 16 residues. The junction had 7 bases not matched to a gene; V was cut back by 1 base and J by 4 bases. Germline CDR1 is MGHRA and CDR2 is YSYEKL. CDR3 sequence: CASSQGSGGGNQPQHF. The CDR3 coding sequence is TGCGCCAGCAGCCAAGGATCAGGGGGAGGGAATCAGCCCCAGCATTTT.

The chain has TRBV13 and TRBJ2-2; TRBD1 agrees at 8 bases. CDR3 length: 15 amino acids. Germline CDR1 reads PRHDT; CDR2 reads FYEKMQ (reference sequence). V lost 4 bases to trimming and J lost 6 bases; unmatched junction nucleotides: 7. CDR3 protein: CASSSRLTGAGELFF. The DNA of the CDR3 is TGTGCCAGCAGCTCCCGATTGACAGGGGCCGGGGAGCTGTTTTTT.